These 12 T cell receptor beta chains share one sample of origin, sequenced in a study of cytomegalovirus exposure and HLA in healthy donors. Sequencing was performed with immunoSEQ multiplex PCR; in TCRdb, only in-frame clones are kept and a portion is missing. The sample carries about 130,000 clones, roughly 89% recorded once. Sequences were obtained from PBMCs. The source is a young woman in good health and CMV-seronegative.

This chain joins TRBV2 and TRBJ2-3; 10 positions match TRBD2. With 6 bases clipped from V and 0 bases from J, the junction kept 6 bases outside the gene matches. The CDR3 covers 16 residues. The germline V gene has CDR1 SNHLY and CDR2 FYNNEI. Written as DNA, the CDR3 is TGTGCCAGCAGCCCTAGCGGGGGCCTTAGCACAGATACGCAGTATTTT. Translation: CASSPSGGLSTDTQYF.

CDR3 residues: CASSPEGYEQYF. CDR3 DNA sequence: TGTGCCAGCTCACCGGAGGGTTACGAGCAGTACTTC. The chain links TRBV18 to TRBJ2-7; weak D call: TRBD2 (6 bases). CDR3 size: 12 residues. In germline, CDR1 is KGHSH, CDR2 LQKENI. V gave up 3 bases and J gave up 4 bases, with 7 bases separating them.

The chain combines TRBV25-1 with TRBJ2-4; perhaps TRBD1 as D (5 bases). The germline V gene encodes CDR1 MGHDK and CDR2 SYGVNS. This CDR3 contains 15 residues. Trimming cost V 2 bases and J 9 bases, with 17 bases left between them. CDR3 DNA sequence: TGTGCCAGCAGTGAACCAGGGCAGGGATGGCTCATTCAGTACTTC. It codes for CASSEPGQGWLIQYF.

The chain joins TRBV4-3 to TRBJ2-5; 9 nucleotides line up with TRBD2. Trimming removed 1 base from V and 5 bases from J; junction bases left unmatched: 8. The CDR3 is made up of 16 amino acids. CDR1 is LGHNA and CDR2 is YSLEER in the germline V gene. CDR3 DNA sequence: TGCGCCAGCAGCCAAGGTGTTAGCGGGAGAGCTGAGACCCAGTACTTC. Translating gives CASSQGVSGRAETQYF.

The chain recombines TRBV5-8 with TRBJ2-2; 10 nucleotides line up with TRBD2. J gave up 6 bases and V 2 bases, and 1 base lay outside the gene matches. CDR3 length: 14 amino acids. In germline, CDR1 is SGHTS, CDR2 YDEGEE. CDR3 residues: CASSLGTSAGELFF. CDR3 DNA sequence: TGTGCCAGCAGCTTAGGGACTAGCGCCGGGGAGCTGTTTTTT.

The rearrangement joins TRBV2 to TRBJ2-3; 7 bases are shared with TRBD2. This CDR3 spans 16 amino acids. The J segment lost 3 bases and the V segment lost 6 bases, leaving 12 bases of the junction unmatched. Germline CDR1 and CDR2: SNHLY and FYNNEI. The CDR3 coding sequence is TGTGCCAGCAGCCATCCAGGAGCGGGGCCTACAGATACGCAGTATTTT. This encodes CASSHPGAGPTDTQYF. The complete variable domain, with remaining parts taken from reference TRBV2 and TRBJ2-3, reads EPEVTQTPSHQVTQMGQEVILRCVPISNHLYFYWYRQILGQKVEFLVSFYNNEISEKSEIFDDQFSVERPDGSNFTLKIRSTKLEDSAMYFCASSHPGAGPTDTQYFGPGTRLTVL.

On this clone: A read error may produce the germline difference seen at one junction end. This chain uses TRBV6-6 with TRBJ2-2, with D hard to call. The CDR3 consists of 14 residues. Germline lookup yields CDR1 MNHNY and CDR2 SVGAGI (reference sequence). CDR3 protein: CASSYLPGTGELFF. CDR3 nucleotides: TGTGCCAGCAGCTACTTGCCGGGCACCGGGGAGCTGTTTTTT.

The CDR3 loop is CASSPLTATYEQYF. CDR3 bases: TGTGCCAGCAGTCCACTGACAGCAACCTACGAGCAGTACTTC. The V gene is TRBV27, the J gene TRBJ2-7, with TRBD1 as a possible D gene (5 bases). The V end was cut by 5 bases, the J end by 2 bases, with 13 bases between. The CDR3 sequence is 14 residues long. Germline CDR1 is MNHEY and CDR2 is SMNVEV (reference sequence).

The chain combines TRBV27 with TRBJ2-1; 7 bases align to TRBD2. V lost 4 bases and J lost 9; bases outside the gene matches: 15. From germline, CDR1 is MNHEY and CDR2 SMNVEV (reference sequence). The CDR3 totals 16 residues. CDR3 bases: TGTGCCAGCAGTTCCCAGCGGGGCCATGGAGGGGTTGAGCAGTTCTTC. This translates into CASSSQRGHGGVEQFF.

CDR3 sequence reads: CASSGDRVLSYEQYF. The CDR3 DNA sequence: TGTGCCAGCTCAGGGGACAGGGTCTTATCCTACGAGCAGTACTTC. The gene calls are TRBV18 and TRBJ2-7, with 9 bases matching TRBD1. The CDR3 length is 15 residues. Germline CDR1 is KGHSH and CDR2 is LQKENI. Losses at the gene ends were 5 bases for V and 1 base for J; bases not matched to a gene: 6.

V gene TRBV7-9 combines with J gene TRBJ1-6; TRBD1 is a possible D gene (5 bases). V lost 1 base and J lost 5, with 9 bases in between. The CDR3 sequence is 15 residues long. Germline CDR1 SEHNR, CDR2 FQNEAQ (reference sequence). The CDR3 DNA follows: TGTGCCAGCAGCTTAGTGACAGCAGATAATTCACCCCTCCACTTT. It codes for CASSLVTADNSPLHF.

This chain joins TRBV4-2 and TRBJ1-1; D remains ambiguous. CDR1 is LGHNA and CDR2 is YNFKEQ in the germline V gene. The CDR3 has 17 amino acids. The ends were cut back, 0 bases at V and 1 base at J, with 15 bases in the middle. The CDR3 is CASSQEINSPPNTEAFF. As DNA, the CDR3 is TGTGCCAGCAGCCAAGAAATCAACAGCCCGCCGAACACTGAAGCTTTCTTT.